In this sample, the clone carrying this T cell receptor (beta chain) turned up once. The Seattle patients, enrolled during active infection, were followed longitudinally. This entry belongs to a study of blood T cell repertoires in COVID-19. Whole-study context: Collection of acute and convalescent COVID-19 samples took place in the United States, Italy and Spain. The analysed material was cDNA or gDNA that came from T cells, B-cell-depleted T cells, or PBMCs.

Per the original methods: Amplification of reference gene primers provided the estimated nucleated cell counts. TCRdb keeps only in-frame clones here, not all; method: immunoSEQ multiplex PCR. Clone size and the V and J calls come from that table; the DNA yielded D and trimming. Of about 410,000 clones listed, 89% were seen once; the top ten hold about 1.6%. Germline V gives CDR1 ENHRY, CDR2 SYGVKD. With 6 bases clipped from V and 5 bases from J, the junction kept 6 bases outside the gene matches. The CDR3 has 13 residues. This clonotype was sampled from a woman in her forties with COVID-19, enrolled during active disease. The sample taken for sequencing was peripheral blood. The V call is TRBV10-3, the J call TRBJ1-1, with 7 bases lining up with TRBD1. CDR3 in amino acids: CAIRGQPKTEAFF. CDR3 bases: TGTGCCATCAGGGGACAGCCCAAAACTGAAGCTTTCTTT.